The next 14 T cell receptor beta chains were all read from a single sample in a study of breast tumors, draining lymph nodes, adjacent tissues. Breast cancer patients provided tissue from their axillary draining lymph nodes. One entry per CDR3 protein results from TCRdb running MiXCR on the multiplex PCR reads. The sample yields approximately 300,000 distinct CDR3 sequences, more than 30% seen once. The source material was axillary lymph node tissue. The receptor source for this set is a female donor with breast cancer. Some clones in this sample may be carry-over from other donors' samples.

The chain uses TRBV3-1 and TRBJ1-3; D is unresolved. The CDR3 sequence is 13 residues long. CDR1 is LGHDT, CDR2 YNNKEL, per germline (reference sequence). V lost 1 base and J lost 2, with 3 bases in between. In nucleotides, the CDR3 is TGTGCCAGCAGCCAAGTCCCTGGAAACACCATATATTTT. Its translation: CASSQVPGNTIYF.

This clonotype has a count of ten or more. The CDR3 nucleotides read TGTGCCAGCAGCTTAAAGGCTTTCGGGGGGTCGGACTATGGCTACACCTTC. This encodes CASSLKAFGGSDYGYTF. The chain is built from TRBV7-3 and TRBJ1-2, with a possible D match to TRBD1 (5 bases). V gave up 1 base and J gave up 3 bases, with 18 bases separating them. The CDR3 consists of 17 residues. Germline CDR1 reads SGHTA; CDR2 reads FQGTGA.

In this sample, this clonotype turned up a few times. The chain employs TRBV20-1 and TRBJ1-1; D uncertain. The CDR3 is made up of 11 amino acids. Trimming left V 1 base short and J 5 bases short, with 5 bases between. Germline CDR1 DFQATT, CDR2 SNEGSKA (reference sequence). CDR3 residues: CSARGATEAFF. The CDR3 bases are TGCAGTGCTAGAGGGGCAACTGAAGCTTTCTTT.

This clonotype occurred a few times. At one end the junction does not follow the germline gene, possibly because of a read error. This rearrangement joins TRBV19 to TRBJ2-6, with TRBD1 as a possible D gene (5 bases). Germline assignment: CDR1 LNHDA and CDR2 SQIVND (reference sequence). The CDR3 contains 20 residues. The CDR3 loop reads CASSIDRFGRSSSGATVLTF. CDR3 in DNA: TGTGCCAGTAGTATAGACCGGTTCGGGCGGTCCAGCTCTGGGGCCACCGTCCTGACTTTC. Drawing the rest from reference TRBV19 and TRBJ2-6, the complete variable domain is DGGITQSPKYLFRKEGQNVTLSCEQNLNHDAMYWYRQDPGQGLRLIYYSQIVNDFQKGDIAEGYSVSREKKESFPLTVTSAQKNPTAFYLCASSIDRFGRSSSGATVLTFGAGSRLTVL.

Comments on this clonotype: This clone may be a read error of a much larger clone one base away. The rearrangement uses TRBV20-1 and TRBJ1-5; D is unclear. This CDR3 is built from 16 residues. V lost 0 bases and J lost 6, with 18 bases in between. CDR1 is DFQATT and CDR2 is SNEGSKA in the germline V gene (reference sequence). The CDR3 DNA follows: TGCAGTGCTAGAGATGAGACCTCTCTAGCGGGTCAGCCCCAGCATTTT. Translated: CSARDETSLAGQPQHF.

This clonotype was found many times. The genes are TRBV20-1 and TRBJ2-2, with unresolved D. From germline, CDR1 is DFQATT and CDR2 SNEGSKA (reference sequence). The CDR3 has 15 residues. V was trimmed by 6 bases and J by 1 base, leaving 15 bases between them. Here the CDR3 reads CSAGRPAGNTGELFF. For the CDR3, the DNA is TGCAGTGCCGGTCGGCCGGCAGGGAACACCGGGGAGCTGTTTTTT.

The chain recombines TRBV25-1 with TRBJ2-2; 11 bases match TRBD2. The junction had 6 bases not matched to a gene; V was cut back by 6 bases and J by 3 bases. The CDR3 contains 16 residues. Looked up from germline, CDR1 is MGHDK and CDR2 is SYGVNS. The CDR3 sequence: CASSPTSGAHTGELFF. CDR3 coding DNA: TGTGCCAGCAGCCCGACTAGCGGGGCCCACACCGGGGAGCTGTTTTTT.

This clonotype has ten or more counts. The chain recombines TRBV12-3 or TRBV12-4 with TRBJ2-1; 9 bases line up with TRBD2. V gave up 6 bases and J gave up 4 bases; unmatched junction bases: 7. CDR3 size: 15 residues. This chain's CDR3 is CASSSRLAEYNEQFF. CDR3 sequence (DNA): TGTGCCAGCAGCTCCCGACTAGCGGAGTACAATGAGCAGTTCTTC.

This clonotype showed up just a few times. The conserved phenylalanine or tryptophan is not found at the CDR3 terminus, so this likely reflects a read error. The chain employs TRBV19 and TRBJ2-1; 8 positions agree with TRBD2. This CDR3 contains 16 residues. The V segment lost 1 base and the J segment 6 bases; nucleotides outside the gene matches: 8. Germline CDR1 LNHDA, CDR2 SQIVND (reference sequence). CDR3 sequence: CASSIVSGGVSNEQFS. Here the CDR3 DNA reads TGTGCCAGTAGTATAGTTTCGGGAGGGGTAAGCAATGAGCAGTTCTCC.

This clonotype was seen many times. This chain links TRBV20-1 with TRBJ2-5; unclear D gene. CDR1 is DFQATT and CDR2 is SNEGSKA in the germline V gene (reference sequence). The CDR3 is 13 residues long. With 6 bases removed from V and 2 bases from J, the gap between germline ends came to 13 bases. This CDR3 reads CSARSRSQETQYF. In DNA form, the CDR3 reads TGCAGTGCCCGTAGCCGTTCTCAAGAGACCCAGTACTTC.

This clonotype was observed a handful of times. V gene TRBV20-1 combines with J gene TRBJ1-5; 10 bases match TRBD1. The CDR3 extends over 12 amino acids. Per germline, CDR1 DFQATT and CDR2 SNEGSKA (reference sequence). V lost 3 bases and J lost 11; bases outside the gene matches: 4. The CDR3 nucleotides read TGCAGTGCTAGGGACAGGGGGGGGACCCAGCATTTT. Its translation: CSARDRGGTQHF.

V is TRBV5-5 and J is TRBJ1-6; TRBD1 is a possible D gene (5 bases). Germline V gives CDR1 SGHKS, CDR2 YYEKEE (reference sequence). The V gene lost 2 bases and the J gene lost 7 bases, with 7 bases spanning the gap. This CDR3 is built from 13 residues. DNA of the CDR3: TGTGCCAGCAGCTTACAGGACAATTCACCCCTCCACTTT. Encoded protein: CASSLQDNSPLHF. Full variable domain (missing parts from reference TRBV5-5 and TRBJ1-6): DAGVTQSPTHLIKTRGQQVTLRCSPISGHKSVSWYQQVLGQGPQFIFQYYEKEERGRGNFPDRFSARQFPNYSSELNVNALLLGDSALYLCASSLQDNSPLHFGNGTRLTVT.

This clonotype turned up a few times. Possible read error: a much larger clone is one base away. The chain combines TRBV19 with TRBJ1-4; D not certain. Germline values: CDR1 LNHDA, CDR2 SQIVND (reference sequence). The V end lost 3 bases, the J end lost 4 bases, and 12 bases lay between the germline ends. The length of the CDR3 is 15 residues. The CDR3 nucleotides are TGTGCCAGTAGTATGGGTGCCCGGATTAATGAAAAACTGTTTTTT. Amino acid sequence: CASSMGARINEKLFF.

This clonotype was seen ten or more times. The V and J genes are TRBV5-5 and TRBJ2-7, with 9 bases fitting TRBD1. The germline V gene has CDR1 SGHKS and CDR2 YYEKEE (reference sequence). The CDR3 has 13 amino acids. V dropped 4 bases and J dropped 4; count of bases not matched to a gene: 3. This CDR3 reads CASSRTGVYEQYF. The CDR3 DNA follows: TGTGCCAGCAGCCGGACAGGGGTGTACGAGCAGTACTTC.